Following are 8 T cell receptor beta chains from one sample sequenced in a study of cytomegalovirus exposure and HLA in healthy donors. Profiled with immunoSEQ multiplex PCR; TCRdb holds only in-frame clones, not every one. This table has about 120,000 clones, 80% to 90% appearing once. Sample: PBMCs. The origin of the receptors is a woman aged 18-35 years in good health and CMV-seronegative.

The CDR3 loop reads CASSTDRDGYGYTF. The CDR3 nucleotides are TGTGCCAGCTCAACCGACAGGGACGGTTATGGCTACACCTTC. The J gene is TRBJ1-2, the V gene TRBV18; 7 bases fit TRBD1. The CDR3 runs 14 residues. The V gene's germline CDR1 is KGHSH and CDR2 LQKENI. V lost 5 bases and J lost 5; bases outside the gene matches: 8.

The chain is built from TRBV6-6 and TRBJ2-7, with TRBD2 matching 7 bases. Germline V lookup: CDR1 MNHNY, CDR2 SVGAGI (reference sequence). Unmatched junction bases numbered 9, after V lost 5 bases and J lost 2 bases. The CDR3 spans 15 residues. The CDR3 coding sequence is TGTGCCAGCAGTCCCCAGGTGGCGGGGGCCTACGAGCAGTACTTC. Its translation: CASSPQVAGAYEQYF.

J is TRBJ1-2 and V is TRBV5-5; unclear D gene. This CDR3 has 11 amino acids. Germline CDR1 SGHKS, CDR2 YYEKEE (reference sequence). Deletions cut 4 bases from V and 8 bases from J, with 9 bases between. The DNA for the CDR3 is TGTGCCAGCAGCCTCCCCCCGGGCTACACCTTC. Residues: CASSLPPGYTF. The full variable domain, rest sourced from reference TRBV5-5 and TRBJ1-2, is DAGVTQSPTHLIKTRGQQVTLRCSPISGHKSVSWYQQVLGQGPQFIFQYYEKEERGRGNFPDRFSARQFPNYSSELNVNALLLGDSALYLCASSLPPGYTFGSGTRLTVV.

The rearrangement uses TRBV6-5 and TRBJ1-1, with D unresolved. Germline V gene sequence: CDR1 MNHEY, CDR2 SVGAGI. The CDR3 length is 14 residues. The V and J ends lost 4 bases and 5 bases respectively, with 14 bases between them. The CDR3 DNA follows: TGTGCCAGCAGTTCAGCAGGTCGGGGTACTGAAGCTTTCTTT. Translated: CASSSAGRGTEAFF.

This chain links TRBV27 with TRBJ2-5; maybe TRBD1 (6 bases). The germline V gene encodes CDR1 MNHEY and CDR2 SMNVEV (reference sequence). V was trimmed by 4 bases and J by 0 bases, leaving 12 bases between them. The CDR3 totals 15 residues. The CDR3 region has the DNA TGTGCCAGCAGTTCCCGCCGGGACAACCAAGAGACCCAGTACTTC. Encoded protein: CASSSRRDNQETQYF.

A single count supports this clone. The chain combines TRBV6-1 with TRBJ2-6; D is ambiguous. The ends were cut back, 4 bases at V and 3 bases at J, with 13 bases in the middle. Germline V lookup: CDR1 MNHNS, CDR2 SASEGT. The CDR3 consists of 16 residues. The CDR3 bases are TGTGCCAGCAGTGTCTCCTTGACTGATGGGGCCAACGTCCTGACTTTC. Translation: CASSVSLTDGANVLTF.

V and J are TRBV27 and TRBJ1-1, with D maybe TRBD1 (5 bases). This CDR3 has 15 amino acids. Trimming shortened V by 2 bases and J by 1 base, and 11 bases separated the two germline ends. Germline CDR1 is MNHEY and CDR2 is SMNVEV (reference sequence). The CDR3 nucleotides are TGTGCCAGCAGTTTAACGGGGGGAGGGAACACTGAAGCTTTCTTT. Its protein is CASSLTGGGNTEAFF.

The J gene is TRBJ2-7, the V gene TRBV5-1; weak D call: TRBD2 (6 bases). Germline-derived CDR1 and CDR2 are SGHRS and YFSETQ. This CDR3 has 16 amino acids. V lost 0 bases to trimming and J lost 4 bases, with 17 bases between them. The CDR3, as DNA: TGCGCCAGCAGCTTGGCCCCAAGACTAGACCCGTACGAGCAGTACTTC. Translation: CASSLAPRLDPYEQYF.